This T cell receptor (beta chain) was sequenced in a study of a mutant IDH1 vaccine in newly diagnosed glioma. Overall study context: Treated individuals were approximately 62% male and around 40% female, averaging 40.4 years of age. Earlier care involved radiotherapy, temozolomide, or both, and the majority received both.

Study results and caveats: Top peripheral T cell clonotype shifts appeared unrelated to pseudoprogression.

The time point denotes: baseline, week 1 (first vaccination visit). This sample's treatment: pre-vaccination baseline after standard-of-care therapy. This CDR3 has 15 residues. Germline CDR1 and CDR2: LGHNT and FRNRAP. V was shortened by 3 bases and J by 4 bases, with 15 bases between the two germline ends. Sequenced by immunoSEQ multiplex PCR; TCRdb stores in-frame clones only, minus some. This sample has under 65,000 clones, with over 65% found just once. Notes on this clone: The target antigen is unknown.

The receptor was derived from a woman in her thirties or forties with glioma. This chain joins TRBV12-5 and TRBJ1-1; TRBD1 might be the D (5 bases). Specimen: PBMCs, collected from a glioma patient treated with radiotherapy, temozolomide or both. The CDR3 is CASGFISAGPTEAFF. The DNA of the CDR3 is TGTGCTAGTGGTTTTATCTCCGCAGGGCCCACTGAAGCTTTCTTT. Full variable domain (missing parts from reference TRBV12-5 and TRBJ1-1): DARVTQTPRHKVTEMGQEVTMRCQPILGHNTVFWYRQTMMQGLELLAYFRNRAPLDDSGMPKDRFSAEMPDATLATLKIQPSEPRDSAVYFCASGFISAGPTEAFFGQGTRLTVV.